This T cell receptor beta chain appears in the sequencing data of a study of shared T cell receptors in the human thymus. Unmatched junction bases numbered 5, after V lost 7 bases and J lost 7 bases. Germline-derived CDR1 and CDR2 are SGHVS and FNYEAQ. The CDR3 has 15 residues. Assay: immunoSEQ multiplex PCR; the TCRdb copy retains only in-frame clones and omits some. Of 500,000 to 750,000 clones listed, roughly 90% are singletons. These data were also filed under a second study, of human thymus T cells. That work adds: Samples came from healthy Finnish infants during open corrective cardiac surgery. Resections obtained during corrective heart surgery supplied the thymus tissue. In thymic and blood repertoires alike, V and J usage looked biased. Thymic TCR repertoires of unrelated people reportedly overlapped highly.

The genes are TRBV7-6 and TRBJ2-1, with TRBD2 matching over 15 bases. The TCR originated in a boy under two years old with a congenital heart defect. The sample taken for sequencing was thymocytes. CDR3 loop: CASTVGTSGRNEQFF. The CDR3 DNA reads as TGTGCCAGCACCGTCGGGACTAGCGGGAGGAATGAGCAGTTCTTC. The full variable domain, in which reference TRBV7-6 and TRBJ2-1 provide the parts outside the CDR3, is GAGVSQSPRYKVTKRGQDVALRCDPISGHVSLYWYRQALGQGPEFLTYFNYEAQQDKSGLPNDRFSAERPEGSISTLTIQRTEQRDSAMYRCASTVGTSGRNEQFFGPGTRLTVL.